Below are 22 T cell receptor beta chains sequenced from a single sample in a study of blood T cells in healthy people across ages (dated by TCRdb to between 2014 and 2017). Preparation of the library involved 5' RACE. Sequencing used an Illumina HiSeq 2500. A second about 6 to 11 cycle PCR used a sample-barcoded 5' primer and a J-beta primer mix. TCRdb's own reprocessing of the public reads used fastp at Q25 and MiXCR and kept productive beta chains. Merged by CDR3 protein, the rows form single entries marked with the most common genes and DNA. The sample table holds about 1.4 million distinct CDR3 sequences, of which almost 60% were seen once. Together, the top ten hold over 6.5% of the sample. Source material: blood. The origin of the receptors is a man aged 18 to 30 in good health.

The CDR3 region has the DNA TGCGCCAGCAGCCAAGAAGAAGGGAGAGGTGAAGCTTTCTTT. Its translation is CASSQEEGRGEAFF. The genes are TRBV4-1 and TRBJ1-1; D gene uncertain. Germline-derived CDR1 and CDR2 are MGHRA and YSYEKL. V lost 0 bases and J 7 bases, leaving 12 bases between the germline ends. The CDR3 is made up of 14 amino acids.

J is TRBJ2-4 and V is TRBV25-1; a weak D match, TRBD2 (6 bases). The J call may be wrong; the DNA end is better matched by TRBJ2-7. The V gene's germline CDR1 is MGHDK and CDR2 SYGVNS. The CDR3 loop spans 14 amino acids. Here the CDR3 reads CASSDLTSIYEQYF. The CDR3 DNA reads TGTGCCAGCAGTGATTTGACTAGTATCTACGAGCAGTACTTC.

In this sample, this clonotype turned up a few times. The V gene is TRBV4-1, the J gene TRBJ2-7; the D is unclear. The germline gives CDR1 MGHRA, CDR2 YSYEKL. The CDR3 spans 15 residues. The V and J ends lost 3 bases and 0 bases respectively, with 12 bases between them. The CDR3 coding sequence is TGCGCCAGCAGCCAGTCTCTCAGTAACTCCTACGAGCAGTACTTC. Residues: CASSQSLSNSYEQYF.

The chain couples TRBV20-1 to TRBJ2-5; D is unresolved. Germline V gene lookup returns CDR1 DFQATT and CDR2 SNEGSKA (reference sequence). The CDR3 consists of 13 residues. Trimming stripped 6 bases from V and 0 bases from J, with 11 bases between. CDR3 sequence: CSAGGPHQETQYF. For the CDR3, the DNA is TGCAGTGCCGGTGGCCCTCACCAAGAGACCCAGTACTTC.

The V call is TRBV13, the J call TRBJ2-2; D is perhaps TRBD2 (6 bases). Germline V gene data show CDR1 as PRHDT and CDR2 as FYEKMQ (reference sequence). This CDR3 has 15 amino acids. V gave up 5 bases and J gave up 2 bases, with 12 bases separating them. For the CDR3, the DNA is TGTGCCAGCAGCACCGGGACTCAAAACACCGGGGAGCTGTTTTTT. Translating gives CASSTGTQNTGELFF. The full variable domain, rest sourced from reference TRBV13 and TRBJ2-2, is AAGVIQSPRHLIKEKRETATLKCYPIPRHDTVYWYQQGPGQDPQFLISFYEKMQSDKGSIPDRFSAQQFSDYHSELNMSSLELGDSALYFCASSTGTQNTGELFFGEGSRLTVL.

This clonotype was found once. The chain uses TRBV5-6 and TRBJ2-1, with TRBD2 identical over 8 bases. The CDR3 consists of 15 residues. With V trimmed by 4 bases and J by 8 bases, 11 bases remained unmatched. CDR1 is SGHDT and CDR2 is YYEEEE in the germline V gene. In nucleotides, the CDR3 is TGTGCCAGCAGCCGTACGTTCGGGAGGGGCGATGAGCAGTTCTTC. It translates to CASSRTFGRGDEQFF.

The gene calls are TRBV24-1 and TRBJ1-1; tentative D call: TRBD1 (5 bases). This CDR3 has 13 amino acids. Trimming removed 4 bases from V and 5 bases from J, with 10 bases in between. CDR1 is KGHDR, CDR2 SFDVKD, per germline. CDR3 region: CATSDWGETEAFF. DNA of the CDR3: TGTGCCACCAGTGACTGGGGGGAAACTGAAGCTTTCTTT.

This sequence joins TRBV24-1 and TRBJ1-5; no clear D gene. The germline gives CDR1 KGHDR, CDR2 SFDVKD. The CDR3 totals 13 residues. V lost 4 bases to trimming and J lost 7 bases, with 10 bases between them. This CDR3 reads CATSDKKTQPQHF. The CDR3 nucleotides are TGTGCCACCAGTGACAAGAAAACCCAGCCCCAGCATTTT.

This CDR3 is CASSQDPGADQPQHF. Here the CDR3 DNA reads TGCGCCAGCAGCCAAGACCCAGGGGCCGACCAGCCCCAGCATTTT. The genes are TRBV4-1 and TRBJ1-5; tentative D call: TRBD1 (6 bases). V was clipped by 0 bases and J by 7 bases, with 13 bases between them. CDR1 is MGHRA and CDR2 is YSYEKL in the germline V gene. The CDR3 consists of 15 residues.

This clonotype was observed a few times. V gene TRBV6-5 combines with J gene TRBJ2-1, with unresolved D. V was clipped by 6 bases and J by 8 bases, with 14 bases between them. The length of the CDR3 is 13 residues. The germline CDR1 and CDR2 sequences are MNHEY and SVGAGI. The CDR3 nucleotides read TGTGCCAGCAGCCCAGCTTCAGAGGATGAGCAGTTCTTC. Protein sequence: CASSPASEDEQFF.

DNA of the CDR3: TGCAGTGCCCCACTAGCGGAAGACTCTAGCACAGATACGCAGTATTTT. It yields the protein CSAPLAEDSSTDTQYF. The rearrangement uses TRBV20-1 and TRBJ2-3; 8 bases align to TRBD2. The CDR3 is 16 amino acids. Germline trimming cut 6 bases from V and 0 bases from J; bases unmatched to any gene: 11. The V gene's germline CDR1 is DFQATT and CDR2 SNEGSKA (reference sequence).

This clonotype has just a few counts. The CDR3: CASSQVGQGEEKLFF. DNA of the CDR3: TGCGCCAGCAGCCAAGTAGGACAGGGGGAGGAAAAACTGTTTTTT. This chain joins TRBV4-3 and TRBJ1-4, with TRBD1 matching over 10 bases. Germline assignment: CDR1 LGHNA and CDR2 YSLEER. V trimming: 1 base; J trimming: 8 bases; junction bases outside the gene matches: 4. CDR3 length equals 15 residues.

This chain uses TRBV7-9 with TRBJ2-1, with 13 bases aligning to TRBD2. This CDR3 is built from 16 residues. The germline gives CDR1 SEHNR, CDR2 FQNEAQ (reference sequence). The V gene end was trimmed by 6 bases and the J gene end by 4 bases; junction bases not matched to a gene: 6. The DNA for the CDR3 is TGTGCCAGCAGTATCACGGGACTAGCGGGGTACAATGAGCAGTTCTTC. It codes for CASSITGLAGYNEQFF. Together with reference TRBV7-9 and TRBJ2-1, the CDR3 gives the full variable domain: DTGVSQNPRHKITKRGQNVTFRCDPISEHNRLYWYRQTLGQGPEFLTYFQNEAQLEKSRLLSDRFSAERPKGSFSTLEIQRTEQGDSAMYLCASSITGLAGYNEQFFGPGTRLTVL.

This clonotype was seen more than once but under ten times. This CDR3 reads CSARDPDYYGYTF. The CDR3 DNA reads as TGCAGTGCTAGAGACCCGGACTACTATGGCTACACCTTC. This sequence joins TRBV20-1 and TRBJ1-2, with D unresolved. CDR3 length: 13 amino acids. The V gene lost 0 bases and the J gene lost 3 bases, with 8 bases spanning the gap. Per germline, CDR1 DFQATT and CDR2 SNEGSKA (reference sequence).

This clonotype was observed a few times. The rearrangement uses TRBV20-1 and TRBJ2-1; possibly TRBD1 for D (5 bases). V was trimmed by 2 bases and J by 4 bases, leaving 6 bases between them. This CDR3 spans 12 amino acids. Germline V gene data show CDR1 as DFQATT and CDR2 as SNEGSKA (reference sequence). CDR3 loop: CSARRGYNEQFF. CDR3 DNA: TGCAGTGCTAGAAGGGGTTACAATGAGCAGTTCTTC.

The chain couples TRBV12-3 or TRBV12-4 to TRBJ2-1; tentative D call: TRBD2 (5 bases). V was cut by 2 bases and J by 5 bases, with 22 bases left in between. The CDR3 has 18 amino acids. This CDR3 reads CASSLSPDLTIPNNEQFF. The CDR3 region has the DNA TGTGCCAGCAGTTTAAGTCCGGACCTGACTATTCCCAACAATGAGCAGTTCTTC.

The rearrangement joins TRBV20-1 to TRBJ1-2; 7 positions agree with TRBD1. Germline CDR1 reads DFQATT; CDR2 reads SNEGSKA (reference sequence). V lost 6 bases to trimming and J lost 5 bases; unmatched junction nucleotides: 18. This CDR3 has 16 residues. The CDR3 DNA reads TGCAGTGCCAACCCCCTGACAGGGCAGGTTATATATGGCTACACCTTC. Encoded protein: CSANPLTGQVIYGYTF.

Written as DNA, the CDR3 is TGTGCCAGCAGTTCGCTAGCGGCCAATGAGCAGTTCTTC. Its translation is CASSSLAANEQFF. The genes are TRBV6-6 and TRBJ2-1; 7 bases fit TRBD2. The CDR3 length is 13 residues. Looked up from germline, CDR1 is MNHNY and CDR2 is SVGAGI (reference sequence). The V segment lost 4 bases and the J segment 6 bases; nucleotides outside the gene matches: 3.

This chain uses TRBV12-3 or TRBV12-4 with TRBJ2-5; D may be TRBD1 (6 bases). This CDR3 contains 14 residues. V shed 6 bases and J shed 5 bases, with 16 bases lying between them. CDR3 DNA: TGTGCCAGCAGCCAAATGGGGGCGTTGGAGACCCAGTACTTC. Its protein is CASSQMGALETQYF.

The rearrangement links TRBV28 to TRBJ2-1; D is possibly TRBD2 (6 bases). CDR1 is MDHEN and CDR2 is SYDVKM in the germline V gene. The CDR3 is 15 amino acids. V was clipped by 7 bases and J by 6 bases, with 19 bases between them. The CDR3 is CASTLGGSSVNEQFF. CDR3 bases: TGTGCCAGCACTTTGGGGGGATCATCAGTCAATGAGCAGTTCTTC.

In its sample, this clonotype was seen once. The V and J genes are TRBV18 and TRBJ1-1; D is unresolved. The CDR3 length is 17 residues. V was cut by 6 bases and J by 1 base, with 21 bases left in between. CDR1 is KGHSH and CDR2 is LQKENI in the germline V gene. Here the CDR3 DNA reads TGTGCCAGCTCCCGTTACACCGCCCGGGGAACGAACACTGAAGCTTTCTTT. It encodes CASSRYTARGTNTEAFF. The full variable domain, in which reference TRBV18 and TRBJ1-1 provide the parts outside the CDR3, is NAGVMQNPRHLVRRRGQEARLRCSPMKGHSHVYWYRQLPEEGLKFMVYLQKENIIDESGMPKERFSAEFPKEGPSILRIQQVVRGDSAAYFCASSRYTARGTNTEAFFGQGTRLTVV.

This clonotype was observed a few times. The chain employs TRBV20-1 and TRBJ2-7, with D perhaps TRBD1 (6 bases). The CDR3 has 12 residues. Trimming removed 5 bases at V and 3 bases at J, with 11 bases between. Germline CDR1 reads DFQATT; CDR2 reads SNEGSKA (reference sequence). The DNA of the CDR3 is TGCAGTGCTTCGTCAGGGGACTACGAGCAGTACTTC. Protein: CSASSGDYEQYF.